Listed below are T cell receptor beta chains from one sample, sequenced in a study of OX40 agonist ivuxolimab in advanced cancers. Sequencing was performed with immunoSEQ multiplex PCR; in TCRdb, only in-frame clones are kept and a portion is missing. The sample lists some 68,000 clones; 75% to 90% were seen once. The sequencing used CD4+ or CD8+ T cells sorted from blood, collected in a trial of the OX40 agonist ivuxolimab. Receptors originate from an adult with an advanced solid tumor such as melanoma, head and neck, liver or kidney cancer. Each CDR3 is given without its conserved first and last residue.

CDR3	V	J
ASSLPPRDGASTDTQY	TRBV27	TRBJ2-3
ASSLGGGPWTRTSTDTQY	TRBV11-3	TRBJ2-3
ASTGSQGYT	TRBV2	TRBJ1-2
ASSSGTASNQPQH	TRBV7-9	TRBJ1-5
ASSFLSEGSSPQH	TRBV5-8	TRBJ1-5
ASSPRIQGTKLF	TRBV18	TRBJ1-4
ASSHEPGLRPYGYT	TRBV28	TRBJ1-2
ASSEARGYGYT	TRBV6-1	TRBJ1-2
ASRDREGTEAF	TRBV2	TRBJ1-1
ATSRARGGETQY	TRBV15	TRBJ2-5
ATAPPGGDIQY	TRBV7-9	TRBJ2-4
ASSLVGSGTDTQY	TRBV5-1	TRBJ2-3
ASSTRERDTDTQY	TRBV19	TRBJ2-3
ASSTGLAGFYNNEQF	TRBV7-2	TRBJ2-1
ASSLREQY	TRBV5-8	TRBJ2-5
SVGGLQGYEQY	TRBV29-1	TRBJ2-7
ASSYSGGAQREQY	TRBV6-5	TRBJ2-7
ASNSGPSSTDTQY	TRBV2	TRBJ2-3
ASSPLPGSEGYEQY	TRBV5-1	TRBJ2-7
ASSLRGQSSYEQY	TRBV28	TRBJ2-7